This TCR beta chain was identified in a study of post-analysis software for immune sequencing data. Whole-study context: Secondary progressive, relapsing-remitting and progressive-relapsing multiple sclerosis were among the included disease courses. General study points: By F measure, strong co-clustering occurred among samples prepared in the same batch. Five or six TRBV segments were significantly more frequent in patients than in controls. TRBV5-6, TRBV5-1 and TRBV20-1 were among these segments. Controls showed significantly higher normalized Chao1 diversity than did multiple sclerosis patients.

CDR1 and CDR2 (germline): SGHRS, YFSETQ. The CDR3 consists of 14 residues. V lost 4 bases to trimming and J lost 8 bases, with 18 bases between them. Comment on this clonotype: Its target is not known.

The TCR beta cDNA libraries contained unique molecular identifiers. The T cell input of roughly 0.95 to 10 million gave hundreds of thousands of cDNA molecules. TCRdb called the PCR reads again in MiXCR, with one record for every CDR3 protein. The table shows 800,000 to 950,000 distinct CDR3 sequences, with around 50% occurring only once. This TCR was recovered from a girl under 18 with multiple sclerosis. V gene TRBV5-1 combines with J gene TRBJ1-2, with a possible D match to TRBD1 (5 bases). Sequenced material: blood. CDR3 nucleotide sequence: TGCGCCAGCAGCCCAGGACTCCTAAGGGGCGGCTACACCTTC. This sequence encodes CASSPGLLRGGYTF. Full variable domain (missing parts from reference TRBV5-1 and TRBJ1-2): KAGVTQTPRYLIKTRGQQVTLSCSPISGHRSVSWYQQTPGQGLQFLFEYFSETQRNKGNFPGRFSGRQFSNSRSEMNVSTLELGDSALYLCASSPGLLRGGYTFGSGTRLTVV.